One sample yielded the 15 T cell receptor beta chains listed below, sequenced in a study of neurological immune-mediated disorders. TCRdb reanalysed the 5' RACE reads using MiXCR and keeps one entry per CDR3 protein. The sample lists roughly 89,000 distinct CDR3 sequences, just over 2.5% seen once, with around 1.1% in the top ten. Sequenced input: PBMCs. The source of these receptors is a woman in her twenties or thirties with multiple sclerosis.

This clonotype was detected many times. The rearrangement links TRBV4-3 to TRBJ2-3, with D unresolved. The CDR3 is made up of 15 amino acids. Per the germline V gene, CDR1 is LGHNA and CDR2 is YSLEER. The ends were cut back, 1 base at V and 2 bases at J, with 10 bases in the middle. As DNA, the CDR3 is TGCGCCAGCAGCCAAGCTAACCCTTACACAGATACGCAGTATTTT. It specifies CASSQANPYTDTQYF.

This clonotype was found many times. The chain combines TRBV28 with TRBJ1-3, with D uncertain. The germline V gene has CDR1 MDHEN and CDR2 SYDVKM. This CDR3 contains 14 residues. V was shortened by 6 bases and J by 0 bases, with 9 bases between the two germline ends. In DNA form, the CDR3 reads TGTGCCAGCAGACAAGGGAGCTCTGGAAACACCATATATTTT. This encodes CASRQGSSGNTIYF.

This clonotype was observed at least ten times. V is TRBV5-1 and J is TRBJ1-2, with 7 bases identical to TRBD1. Germline lookup yields CDR1 SGHRS and CDR2 YFSETQ. Trimming took 4 bases from V and 4 from J; bases not matched to a gene: 7. The CDR3 spans 14 residues. Written as DNA, the CDR3 is TGCGCCAGCAGCCCCGACAGGGTTGGCTATGGCTACACCTTC. Its protein is CASSPDRVGYGYTF.

This clonotype was seen ten or more times. The chain carries TRBV5-1 and TRBJ1-2; TRBD1 is a possible D gene (6 bases). This CDR3 comprises 15 residues. CDR1 SGHRS and CDR2 YFSETQ come from the germline V gene. Trimming shortened V by 1 base and J by 2 bases, and 12 bases separated the two germline ends. The CDR3 loop is CASSLSPGQNYGYTF. CDR3 DNA sequence: TGCGCCAGCAGCTTGAGCCCAGGACAGAACTATGGCTACACCTTC.

The table lists this clonotype with many counts. The genes are TRBV12-3 or TRBV12-4 and TRBJ2-5, with TRBD2 matching over 8 bases. The CDR3 totals 16 residues. V lost 6 bases and J lost 7; bases outside the gene matches: 16. The CDR3 is CASSRSPGTRIVTQYF. CDR3 DNA sequence: TGTGCCAGCAGCCGTAGCCCCGGGACTAGAATAGTGACCCAGTACTTC.

This clonotype was seen repeatedly, ten times or more. The chain combines TRBV28 with TRBJ2-1; the match to TRBD2 covers 9 bases. Per the germline V gene, CDR1 is MDHEN and CDR2 is SYDVKM. The CDR3 spans 17 residues. V lost 2 bases, J lost 7 bases, and 12 bases stayed unmatched. Here the CDR3 DNA reads TGTGCCAGCAGTTTAGCGGGAGGGCCCAGGTCGGCGAATGAGCAGTTCTTC. Translated: CASSLAGGPRSANEQFF.

This clonotype was detected many times. The chain employs TRBV20-1 and TRBJ2-1; TRBD2 aligns across 7 bases. Unmatched junction bases numbered 15, after V lost 6 bases and J lost 4 bases. CDR1 DFQATT and CDR2 SNEGSKA come from the germline V gene (reference sequence). This CDR3 has 16 amino acids. The CDR3 protein is CSADRASGIGYNEQFF. The DNA for the CDR3 is TGCAGTGCCGACCGGGCCAGCGGGATAGGGTACAATGAGCAGTTCTTC.

At least ten counts were recorded for this clonotype. The chain has TRBV18 and TRBJ2-2, with D perhaps TRBD2 (6 bases). Trimming shortened V by 8 bases and J by 6 bases, and 16 bases separated the two germline ends. CDR3 size: 14 residues. Germline CDR1 KGHSH, CDR2 LQKENI. The CDR3 spells CASPTSGAAGELFF. The CDR3 DNA follows: TGTGCCAGCCCCACCTCGGGAGCGGCCGGGGAGCTGTTTTTT.

This clonotype was counted many times. The chain joins TRBV27 to TRBJ1-2; D gene unclear. Between the trimmed V and J ends, which lost 5 bases and 0 bases, there was a span of 13 bases. This CDR3 spans 15 amino acids. In germline, CDR1 is MNHEY, CDR2 SMNVEV (reference sequence). The CDR3 here is CASSPRTQSNYGYTF. CDR3 coding DNA: TGTGCCAGCAGTCCCCGGACCCAGTCTAACTATGGCTACACCTTC.

This clonotype was counted ten times or more. The chain uses TRBV27 and TRBJ2-1; either TRBD1 or TRBD2 may supply D (5 bases each). CDR1 and CDR2 from the germline V gene are MNHEY and SMNVEV (reference sequence). The CDR3 is 13 residues long. Trimming took off 8 bases at V and 6 bases at J, with 14 bases between the two ends. The CDR3 protein is CASLKTGGNEQFF. The CDR3 DNA reads as TGTGCCAGCCTCAAAACTGGGGGCAATGAGCAGTTCTTC.

This clonotype was seen repeatedly, ten times or more. The genes are TRBV28 and TRBJ2-3; the match to TRBD2 covers 8 bases. V lost 6 bases and J lost 5; bases outside the gene matches: 1. Germline CDR1 is MDHEN and CDR2 is SYDVKM. The CDR3 is made up of 12 amino acids. The CDR3, as DNA: TGTGCCAGCAGCACTAGCGGAGATACGCAGTATTTT. Protein: CASSTSGDTQYF.

This clonotype was recorded many times. The genes are TRBV12-3 or TRBV12-4 and TRBJ2-4, with D perhaps TRBD2 (6 bases). CDR3 length: 15 residues. The V and J ends lost 6 bases and 0 bases respectively, with 12 bases between them. The CDR3 DNA sequence: TGTGCCAGCAGCCGGGACTCATTAGCCAAAAACATTCAGTACTTC. Its protein product is CASSRDSLAKNIQYF.

This clonotype has ten or more counts. The chain is built from TRBV12-3 or TRBV12-4 and TRBJ1-2, with a possible D match to TRBD1 (6 bases). Trimming removed 3 bases at V and 8 bases at J, with 13 bases between. The CDR3 contains 13 residues. The CDR3 nucleotides read TGTGCCAGCAGTTTGTTGGGGGGCCGAGGCTACACCTTC. Amino acid sequence: CASSLLGGRGYTF.

This clonotype was counted at least ten times. This sequence joins TRBV7-9 and TRBJ2-1; D might be TRBD1 or TRBD2, each matching 6 bases. CDR1 and CDR2 from the germline V gene are SEHNR and FQNEAQ (reference sequence). The CDR3 length is 14 residues. The V gene lost 5 bases and the J gene lost 7 bases, with 15 bases spanning the gap. Here the CDR3 DNA reads TGTGCCAGCAGCGCCCGACTAGGGGGAAATGAGCAGTTCTTC. Protein: CASSARLGGNEQFF.

This clonotype was observed many times. The chain joins TRBV6-2 or TRBV6-3 to TRBJ2-7, with 11 bases fitting TRBD1. V was pared by 6 bases and J by 0 bases, with 4 bases of the junction left unmatched. Germline V CDR1 and CDR2: MNHEY, SVGEGT. This CDR3 comprises 15 residues. This chain's CDR3 is CASRPGQGASYEQYF. DNA for the CDR3: TGTGCCAGCAGACCCGGACAGGGGGCCTCCTACGAGCAGTACTTC.